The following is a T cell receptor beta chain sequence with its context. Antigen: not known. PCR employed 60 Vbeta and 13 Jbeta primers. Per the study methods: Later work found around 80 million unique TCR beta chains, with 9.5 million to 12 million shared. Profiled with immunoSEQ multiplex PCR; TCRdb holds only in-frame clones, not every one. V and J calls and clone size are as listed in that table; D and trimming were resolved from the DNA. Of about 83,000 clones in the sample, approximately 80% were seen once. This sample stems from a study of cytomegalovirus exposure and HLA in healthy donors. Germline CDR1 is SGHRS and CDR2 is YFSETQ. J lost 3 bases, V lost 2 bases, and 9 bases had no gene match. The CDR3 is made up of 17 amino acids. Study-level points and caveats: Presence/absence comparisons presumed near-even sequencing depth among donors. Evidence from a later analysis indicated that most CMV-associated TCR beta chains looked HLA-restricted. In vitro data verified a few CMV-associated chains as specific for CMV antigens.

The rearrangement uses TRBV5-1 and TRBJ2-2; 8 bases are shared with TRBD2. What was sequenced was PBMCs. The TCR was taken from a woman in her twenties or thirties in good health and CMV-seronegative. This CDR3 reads CASSFKSGSWDTGELFF. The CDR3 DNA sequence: TGCGCCAGCAGCTTTAAGAGCGGGAGTTGGGACACCGGGGAGCTGTTTTTT.